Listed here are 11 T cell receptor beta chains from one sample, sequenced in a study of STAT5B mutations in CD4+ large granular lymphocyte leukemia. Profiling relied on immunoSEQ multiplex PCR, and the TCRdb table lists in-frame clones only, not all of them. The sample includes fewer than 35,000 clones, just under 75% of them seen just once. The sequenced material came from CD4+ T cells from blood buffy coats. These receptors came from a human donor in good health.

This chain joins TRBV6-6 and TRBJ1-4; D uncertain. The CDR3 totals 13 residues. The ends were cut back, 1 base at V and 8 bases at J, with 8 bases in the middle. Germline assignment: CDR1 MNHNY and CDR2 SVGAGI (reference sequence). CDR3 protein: CASSYLSSEKLFF. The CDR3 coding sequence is TGTGCCAGCAGTTACTTGTCGTCGGAAAAACTGTTTTTT.

The CDR3 sequence: CASSSHRDRVVATNEKLFF. CDR3 DNA sequence: TGTGCCAGCAGCTCCCACCGGGACAGGGTCGTTGCAACTAATGAAAAACTGTTTTTT. The gene calls are TRBV11-2 and TRBJ1-4, with 9 bases lining up with TRBD1. Germline CDR1 reads SGHAT; CDR2 reads FQNNGV. J gave up 0 bases and V 4 bases, and 12 bases lay outside the gene matches. This CDR3 is 19 amino acids long.

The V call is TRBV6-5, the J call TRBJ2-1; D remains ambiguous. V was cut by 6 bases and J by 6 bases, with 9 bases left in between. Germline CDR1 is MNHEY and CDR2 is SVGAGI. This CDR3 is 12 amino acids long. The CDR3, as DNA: TGTGCCAGCAGCCCCCTCGGCAATGAGCAGTTCTTC. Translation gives CASSPLGNEQFF.

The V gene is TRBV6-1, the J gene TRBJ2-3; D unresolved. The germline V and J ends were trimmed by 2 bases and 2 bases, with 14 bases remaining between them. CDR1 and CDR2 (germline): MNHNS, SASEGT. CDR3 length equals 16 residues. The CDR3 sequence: CASSESGPPSTDTQYF. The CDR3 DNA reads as TGTGCCAGCAGTGAATCTGGGCCCCCATCCACAGATACGCAGTATTTT.

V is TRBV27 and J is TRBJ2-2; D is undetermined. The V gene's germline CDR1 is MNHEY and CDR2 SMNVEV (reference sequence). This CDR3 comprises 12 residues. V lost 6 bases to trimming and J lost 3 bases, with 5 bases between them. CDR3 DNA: TGTGCCAGCAGAAAGGACACCGGGGAGCTGTTTTTT. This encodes CASRKDTGELFF.

CDR3: CASSLEPSSGNTIYF. The CDR3 nucleotides are TGTGCCAGCAGCTTAGAACCAAGCTCTGGAAACACCATATATTTT. V is TRBV11-2 and J is TRBJ1-3; D is uncertain. The V gene's germline CDR1 is SGHAT and CDR2 FQNNGV. Trimming removed 0 bases at V and 0 bases at J, with 6 bases between. CDR3 size: 15 residues.

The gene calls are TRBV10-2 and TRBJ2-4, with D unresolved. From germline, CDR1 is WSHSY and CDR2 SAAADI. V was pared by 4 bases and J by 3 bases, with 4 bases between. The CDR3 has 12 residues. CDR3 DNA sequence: TGCGCCAGCAGTGCAGGCAAAAACATTCAGTACTTC. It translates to CASSAGKNIQYF.

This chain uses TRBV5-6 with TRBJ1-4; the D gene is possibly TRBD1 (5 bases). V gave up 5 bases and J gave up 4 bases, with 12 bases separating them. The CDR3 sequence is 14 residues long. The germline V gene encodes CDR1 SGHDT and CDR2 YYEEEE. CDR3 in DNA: TGTGCCAGCAGAGTGAGGGGTGGTAATGAAAAACTGTTTTTT. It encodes CASRVRGGNEKLFF.

CDR3 coding DNA: TGTGCCAGCAGGTTGGTGGCGGGATCCCCTTTCGAGCAGTACTTC. Amino acids: CASRLVAGSPFEQYF. This chain uses TRBV21-1 with TRBJ2-7; TRBD2, the table's D call, lacks a check against the DNA. TRBV21-1 is termed a pseudogene. This CDR3 is 15 amino acids long.

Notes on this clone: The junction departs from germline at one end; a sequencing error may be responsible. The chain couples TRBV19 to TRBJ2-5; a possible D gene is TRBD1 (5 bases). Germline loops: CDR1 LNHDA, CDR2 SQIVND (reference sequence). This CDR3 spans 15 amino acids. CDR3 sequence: CASSIPGPTQEAQYF. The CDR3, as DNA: TGTGCCAGTAGTATTCCAGGGCCCACCCAAGAGGCCCAGTACTTC.

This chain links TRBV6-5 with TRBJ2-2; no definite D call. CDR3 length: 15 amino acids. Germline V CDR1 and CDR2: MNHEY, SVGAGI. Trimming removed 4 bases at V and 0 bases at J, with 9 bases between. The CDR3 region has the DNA TGTGCCAGCAGTTCCCGAGGTCCGAACACCGGGGAGCTGTTTTTT. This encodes CASSSRGPNTGELFF.